This T cell receptor beta chain was captured in a study of blood T cell repertoires in COVID-19. Study context: PBMCs, B-cell-depleted T cells, or T cells were the source of the cDNA or gDNA that made up the material.

Researchers sorted participants into cohorts using their self-reported clinical history. The CDR3 extends over 15 amino acids. Germline lookup yields CDR1 SGHNT and CDR2 YYREEE (reference sequence). The V segment lost 4 bases and the J segment 0 bases; nucleotides outside the gene matches: 3. Using immunoSEQ multiplex PCR, the repertoire was profiled, and TCRdb retains in-frame clones only, with some absent. The table shows some 350,000 clones, with roughly nine tenths occurring only once. The receptor comes from a man younger than 35 who had recovered from COVID-19. The V gene is TRBV5-4, the J gene TRBJ2-7; 11 bases fit TRBD2. Sequencing input: PBMCs or T cells enriched from blood (not recorded which). CDR3 sequence: CASSTLAGVSYEQYF. CDR3 coding DNA: TGTGCCAGCAGCACACTAGCGGGGGTCTCCTACGAGCAGTACTTC.